The next 31 T cell receptor beta chains were all read from a single sample in a study of cytomegalovirus exposure and HLA in healthy donors. Both 60 Vbeta primers and 13 Jbeta primers went into the PCR. Generated by immunoSEQ multiplex PCR, the TCRdb table keeps only in-frame clones and is missing some. The sample carries 140,000 to 150,000 clones, approximately 9% recorded once. The sequencing input was PBMCs. The receptors shown here come from a male donor in good health and CMV-seronegative.

This clone turned up a few times. This chain links TRBV4-2 with TRBJ1-3; 10 bases align to TRBD1. V lost 2 bases to trimming and J lost 0 bases; unmatched junction nucleotides: 7. CDR3 size: 18 residues. The germline CDR1 and CDR2 sequences are LGHNA and YNFKEQ. The CDR3, as DNA: TGTGCCAGCAGCCAACCGGGACAGGGGACGAACTCTGGAAACACCATATATTTT. This gives the protein CASSQPGQGTNSGNTIYF.

This clone came up a few times. The chain employs TRBV6-6 and TRBJ1-6; D possibly corresponds to TRBD1 (5 bases). This CDR3 is built from 15 residues. Germline values: CDR1 MNHNY, CDR2 SVGAGI (reference sequence). Deletions cut 5 bases from V and 2 bases from J, with 10 bases between. CDR3 coding DNA: TGTGCCAGCAGTAGGGGTAACCCCTATAATTCACCCCTCCACTTT. The encoded protein is CASSRGNPYNSPLHF.

This chain uses TRBV27 with TRBJ2-1, with 8 bases identical to TRBD2. The CDR3 extends over 16 amino acids. Germline CDR1 MNHEY, CDR2 SMNVEV (reference sequence). V was pared by 5 bases and J by 6 bases, with 12 bases of the junction left unmatched. As DNA, the CDR3 is TGTGCCAGCAGTCCTACCAGCGGGAGATCAAGCAATGAGCAGTTCTTC. It yields the protein CASSPTSGRSSNEQFF.

V and J are TRBV28 and TRBJ1-5; 9 nucleotides align to TRBD1. Germline V gene lookup returns CDR1 MDHEN and CDR2 SYDVKM. This CDR3 has 19 amino acids. Trimming cost V 3 bases and J 1 base; bases outside gene matches: 13. CDR3 nucleotides: TGTGCCAGCAGTTTGACCGGGACAGGGCTCGTAAGAAGCAATCAGCCCCAGCATTTT. It yields the protein CASSLTGTGLVRSNQPQHF.

This clone showed up just a few times. This rearrangement joins TRBV19 to TRBJ2-5; 9 bases are shared with TRBD1. Germline V gene data show CDR1 as LNHDA and CDR2 as SQIVND (reference sequence). After removal of 7 bases from V and 5 bases from J, the junction contained 14 bases not matched to a gene. This CDR3 is built from 16 residues. CDR3 amino acids: CASTEIWTGVTETQYF. The CDR3 bases are TGTGCCAGTACTGAAATTTGGACAGGGGTTACTGAGACCCAGTACTTC. The whole variable domain, remainder taken from reference TRBV19 and TRBJ2-5, is DGGITQSPKYLFRKEGQNVTLSCEQNLNHDAMYWYRQDPGQGLRLIYYSQIVNDFQKGDIAEGYSVSREKKESFPLTVTSAQKNPTAFYLCASTEIWTGVTETQYFGPGTRLLVL.

The gene calls are TRBV30 and TRBJ1-6; tentatively, D is TRBD1 (6 bases). Germline assignment: CDR1 GTSNPN and CDR2 SVGIG (reference sequence). V lost 7 bases and J 5 bases, leaving 12 bases between the germline ends. The CDR3 extends over 13 amino acids. The CDR3 nucleotides are TGTGCCTTAACTGGACAGAATAATTCACCCCTCCACTTT. Translating gives CALTGQNNSPLHF.

The J gene is TRBJ1-1, the V gene TRBV28, with D unclear. The CDR3 is 11 residues long. V lost 5 bases and J lost 8, with 9 bases in between. Germline-derived CDR1 and CDR2 are MDHEN and SYDVKM. For the CDR3, the DNA is TGTGCCAGCAGTCTAAGCTGGGAAGCTTTCTTT. This translates into CASSLSWEAFF.

This clone was counted between two and nine times. This chain joins TRBV4-1 and TRBJ1-1; D not certain. Germline values: CDR1 MGHRA, CDR2 YSYEKL. V was cut by 0 bases and J by 3 bases, with 8 bases left in between. CDR3 length: 14 residues. The CDR3 here is CASSQDTGYTEAFF. The CDR3 DNA reads as TGCGCCAGCAGCCAAGATACGGGGTACACTGAAGCTTTCTTT.

This clone occurred a few times. The CDR3 DNA reads TGTGCCAGTAGTGCTACAGGGTCTGACTCACCCCTCCACTTT. Amino acids: CASSATGSDSPLHF. The rearrangement joins TRBV19 to TRBJ1-6; maybe TRBD1 (6 bases). The CDR3 spans 14 residues. Germline V lookup: CDR1 LNHDA, CDR2 SQIVND (reference sequence). Trimming took off 5 bases at V and 10 bases at J, with 15 bases between the two ends.

The chain uses TRBV5-1 and TRBJ2-1; 10 positions match TRBD2. Per the germline V gene, CDR1 is SGHRS and CDR2 is YFSETQ. This CDR3 comprises 17 residues. Unmatched junction bases numbered 8, after V lost 1 base and J lost 4 bases. CDR3 sequence reads: CASSLTASGSKYNEQFF. CDR3 DNA sequence: TGCGCCAGCAGCTTGACGGCTAGCGGGAGCAAATACAATGAGCAGTTCTTC. The variable domain in full, completed from reference TRBV5-1 and TRBJ2-1, reads KAGVTQTPRYLIKTRGQQVTLSCSPISGHRSVSWYQQTPGQGLQFLFEYFSETQRNKGNFPGRFSGRQFSNSRSEMNVSTLELGDSALYLCASSLTASGSKYNEQFFGPGTRLTVL.

The gene calls are TRBV19 and TRBJ1-1; tentative D call: TRBD1 (6 bases). Germline-derived CDR1 and CDR2 are LNHDA and SQIVND (reference sequence). V lost 1 base and J lost 0, with 12 bases in between. The CDR3 is 16 amino acids. The CDR3: CASSIVQGRMNTEAFF. CDR3 coding DNA: TGTGCCAGTAGTATAGTACAGGGCAGGATGAACACTGAAGCTTTCTTT. Combining the CDR3 with reference TRBV19 and TRBJ1-1 gives the whole variable domain DGGITQSPKYLFRKEGQNVTLSCEQNLNHDAMYWYRQDPGQGLRLIYYSQIVNDFQKGDIAEGYSVSREKKESFPLTVTSAQKNPTAFYLCASSIVQGRMNTEAFFGQGTRLTVV.

This clone was detected a few times. The V gene is TRBV10-3, the J gene TRBJ1-1; maybe TRBD1 (5 bases). This CDR3 comprises 14 residues. Between the trimmed V and J ends, which lost 6 bases and 1 base, there was a span of 12 bases. CDR1 and CDR2 from the germline V gene are ENHRY and SYGVKD. This CDR3 is CAIRGDFQNTEAFF. CDR3 coding DNA: TGTGCCATCAGAGGGGACTTTCAGAACACTGAAGCTTTCTTT.

The gene calls are TRBV28 and TRBJ2-7, with 7 nucleotides matching TRBD1. This CDR3 has 14 amino acids. V lost 4 bases to trimming and J lost 2 bases; unmatched junction nucleotides: 5. Germline CDR1 is MDHEN and CDR2 is SYDVKM. The CDR3 region has the DNA TGTGCCAGCAGTTCCACCGGGACAGCCTACGAGCAGTACTTC. Its translation is CASSSTGTAYEQYF.

The rearrangement joins TRBV7-3 to TRBJ1-5, with TRBD1 as a possible D gene (5 bases). The germline V gene has CDR1 SGHTA and CDR2 FQGTGA. The CDR3 sequence is 14 residues long. V was trimmed by 7 bases and J by 5 bases, leaving 15 bases between them. The CDR3 is CASKGWEAHQPQHF. CDR3 DNA sequence: TGTGCCAGCAAGGGGTGGGAGGCACATCAGCCCCAGCATTTT.

The table lists this clone with a few counts. The chain is built from TRBV5-4 and TRBJ2-5, with TRBD2 matching over 7 bases. J lost 5 bases, V lost 2 bases, and 12 bases had no gene match. CDR3 length equals 16 residues. The germline gives CDR1 SGHNT, CDR2 YYREEE (reference sequence). The DNA of the CDR3 is TGTGCCAGCAGCTTTAGAGGTCGGGGGGATAGGGAGACCCAGTACTTC. Its protein product is CASSFRGRGDRETQYF. The whole variable domain, remainder taken from reference TRBV5-4 and TRBJ2-5, is ETGVTQSPTHLIKTRGQQVTLRCSSQSGHNTVSWYQQALGQGPQFIFQYYREEENGRGNFPPRFSGLQFPNYSSELNVNALELDDSALYLCASSFRGRGDRETQYFGPGTRLLVL.

This clone was observed a handful of times. The CDR3 loop reads CASSQEGGLSTEAFF. Here the CDR3 DNA reads TGCGCCAGCAGCCAAGAGGGCGGACTGAGCACTGAAGCTTTCTTT. The rearrangement joins TRBV4-3 to TRBJ1-1; D gene uncertain. CDR1 and CDR2 (germline): LGHNA, YSLEER. The CDR3 extends over 15 amino acids. Trimming left V 0 bases short and J 4 bases short, with 12 bases between.

This clone was counted only a few times. The chain combines TRBV6-1 with TRBJ1-1, with D possibly matching TRBD1 (5 bases). Germline V gives CDR1 MNHNS, CDR2 SASEGT. Trimming stripped 5 bases from V and 4 bases from J, with 11 bases between. The CDR3 length is 13 residues. CDR3 sequence (DNA): TGTGCCAGCAGTTTTGACAGACGCACTGAAGCTTTCTTT. Translation: CASSFDRRTEAFF.

This clone was picked up a small number of times. This rearrangement joins TRBV29-1 to TRBJ1-2, with a weak D call TRBD1 (6 bases). The V gene lost 3 bases and the J gene lost 8 bases, with 19 bases spanning the gap. This CDR3 spans 14 amino acids. CDR1 is SQVTM and CDR2 is ANQGSEA in the germline V gene. Here the CDR3 DNA reads TGCAGCGTTGAGACTCTTGGCAGGGGCTGGGGCTACACCTTC. Translating gives CSVETLGRGWGYTF.

This clone was picked up a small number of times. The rearrangement uses TRBV2 and TRBJ2-5, with 11 bases that match TRBD1. Germline V gives CDR1 SNHLY, CDR2 FYNNEI. Trimming took 4 bases from V and 5 from J; bases not matched to a gene: 21. This CDR3 is 20 amino acids long. The CDR3 sequence is CASSGNGQGASGPQWETQYF. The CDR3 DNA is TGTGCCAGCAGTGGCAATGGACAGGGGGCGTCGGGGCCGCAATGGGAGACCCAGTACTTC.

The rearrangement uses TRBV7-9 and TRBJ2-1, with D tentatively TRBD2 (7 bases). Trimming removed 0 bases from V and 7 bases from J, with 13 bases in between. Germline values: CDR1 SEHNR, CDR2 FQNEAQ (reference sequence). The CDR3 is 15 residues long. The CDR3: CASSLALGGPNEQFF. DNA for the CDR3: TGTGCCAGCAGCTTAGCTTTGGGGGGGCCAAATGAGCAGTTCTTC.

This clone was seen a handful of times. The chain employs TRBV7-8 and TRBJ1-1, with a possible D match to TRBD1 (6 bases). Looked up from germline, CDR1 is SGHVS and CDR2 is FQNEAQ. Trimming left V 1 base short and J 4 bases short, with 13 bases between. There are 15 residues in the CDR3. The CDR3 region is CASSLGQAPSTEAFF. CDR3 DNA: TGTGCCAGCAGCTTAGGACAGGCCCCCAGCACTGAAGCTTTCTTT.

Written as DNA, the CDR3 is TGTGCCGCAGGGACATCGAACACCGGGGAGCTGTTTTTT. Protein sequence: CAAGTSNTGELFF. The chain uses TRBV30 and TRBJ2-2; tentative D call: TRBD1 (6 bases). Germline loops: CDR1 GTSNPN, CDR2 SVGIG (reference sequence). V was trimmed by 8 bases and J by 0 bases, leaving 10 bases between them. The CDR3 extends over 13 amino acids.

V and J are TRBV5-1 and TRBJ2-3; D gene uncertain. Germline-derived CDR1 and CDR2 are SGHRS and YFSETQ. CDR3 length: 13 residues. The ends were cut back, 1 base at V and 6 bases at J, with 9 bases in the middle. CDR3 DNA sequence: TGCGCCAGCAGCTTGACCCTCGGGGATACGCAGTATTTT. Translated: CASSLTLGDTQYF.

The rearrangement uses TRBV6-1 and TRBJ1-5; D not resolved. Germline CDR1 and CDR2: MNHNS and SASEGT. The CDR3 is 13 amino acids. V lost 6 bases, J lost 5 bases, and 11 bases lay in between. The CDR3 spells CASRGKGDQPQHF. As DNA, the CDR3 is TGTGCCAGCAGGGGGAAGGGAGATCAGCCCCAGCATTTT.

In this sample, this clone turned up a few times. This chain connects TRBV5-1 to TRBJ2-7, with TRBD1 matching over 9 bases. The CDR3 spans 16 residues. CDR1 is SGHRS, CDR2 YFSETQ, per germline. Unmatched junction bases numbered 8, after V lost 4 bases and J lost 0 bases. This CDR3 is CASSRGGQGLSYEQYF. In DNA, the CDR3 is TGCGCCAGCAGCCGCGGGGGACAGGGCCTCTCCTACGAGCAGTACTTC.

In its sample, this clone was seen a few times. This sample also contains other DNA sequences that code for the same CDR3. V is TRBV7-2 and J is TRBJ2-5; D remains unclear. Germline V gives CDR1 SGHTA, CDR2 FQGNSA. Between the trimmed V and J ends, which lost 1 base and 3 bases, there was a span of 9 bases. The CDR3 has 14 amino acids. CDR3 in amino acids: CASSLGGHKETQYF. The DNA of the CDR3 is TGTGCCAGCAGCTTAGGAGGCCACAAAGAGACCCAGTACTTC.

This clone was recorded a few times. The rearrangement joins TRBV23-1 to TRBJ1-6; 7 bases line up with TRBD1. TRBV23-1 is an open reading frame whose function is uncertain. Trimming took 0 bases from V and 6 from J; bases not matched to a gene: 2. The CDR3 consists of 15 residues. CDR3 sequence (DNA): TGCGCCAGCAGTCAATCCGACAGGGCTAATTCACCCCTCCACTTT. Translation gives CASSQSDRANSPLHF.

There are a few counts of this clone. The chain carries TRBV28 and TRBJ2-5, with D possibly matching TRBD2 (5 bases). Germline CDR1 and CDR2: MDHEN and SYDVKM. This CDR3 has 15 residues. With 6 bases removed from V and 2 bases from J, the gap between germline ends came to 16 bases. The CDR3, as DNA: TGTGCCAGCAGCCAACCTATAGCGAAACAAGAGACCCAGTACTTC. It yields the protein CASSQPIAKQETQYF. The complete variable domain, with remaining parts taken from reference TRBV28 and TRBJ2-5, reads DVKVTQSSRYLVKRTGEKVFLECVQDMDHENMFWYRQDPGLGLRLIYFSYDVKMKEKGDIPEGYSVSREKKERFSLILESASTNQTSMYLCASSQPIAKQETQYFGPGTRLLVL.

The V gene is TRBV19, the J gene TRBJ1-2; TRBD1 matches at 9 bases. Trimming at V came to 5 bases and at J to 3 bases, leaving 4 bases not matched to a gene. Germline loops: CDR1 LNHDA, CDR2 SQIVND (reference sequence). CDR3 length equals 14 residues. As DNA, the CDR3 is TGTGCCAGTAGTCCGGACAGGGGACACTATGGCTACACCTTC. The encoded protein is CASSPDRGHYGYTF.

V is TRBV19 and J is TRBJ1-1; D is undetermined. CDR3 size: 13 residues. Germline CDR1 is LNHDA and CDR2 is SQIVND (reference sequence). Trimming took off 3 bases at V and 3 bases at J, with 8 bases between the two ends. The CDR3 DNA sequence: TGTGCCAGTAGTATCAACATACACACTGAAGCTTTCTTT. This codes for CASSINIHTEAFF. The whole variable domain, remainder taken from reference TRBV19 and TRBJ1-1, is DGGITQSPKYLFRKEGQNVTLSCEQNLNHDAMYWYRQDPGQGLRLIYYSQIVNDFQKGDIAEGYSVSREKKESFPLTVTSAQKNPTAFYLCASSINIHTEAFFGQGTRLTVV.

Concerning this clone: Other nucleotide sequences in the sample specify the same CDR3. The V and J genes are TRBV29-1 and TRBJ1-1; TRBD1 matches 12 bases. The germline V gene encodes CDR1 SQVTM and CDR2 ANQGSEA. There are 16 residues in the CDR3. J was trimmed by 4 bases and V by 6 bases; bases with no gene match: 12. The CDR3 DNA sequence: TGCAGCGTCCGGGGCGGGACAGGGGGCTTCGGCACTGAAGCTTTCTTT. Amino acids: CSVRGGTGGFGTEAFF.